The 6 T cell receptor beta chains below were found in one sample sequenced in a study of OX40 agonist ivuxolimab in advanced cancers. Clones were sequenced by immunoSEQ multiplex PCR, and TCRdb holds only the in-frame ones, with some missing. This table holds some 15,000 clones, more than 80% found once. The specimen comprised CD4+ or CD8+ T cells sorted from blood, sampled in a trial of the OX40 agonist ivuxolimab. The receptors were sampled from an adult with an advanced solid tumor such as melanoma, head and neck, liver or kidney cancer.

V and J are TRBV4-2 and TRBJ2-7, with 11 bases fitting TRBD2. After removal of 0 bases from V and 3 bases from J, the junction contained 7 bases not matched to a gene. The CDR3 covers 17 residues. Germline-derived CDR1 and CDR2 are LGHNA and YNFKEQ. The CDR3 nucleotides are TGTGCCAGCAGCCAAGAAGAACTAGCGGGAGCCCACTACGAGCAGTACTTC. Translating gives CASSQEELAGAHYEQYF.

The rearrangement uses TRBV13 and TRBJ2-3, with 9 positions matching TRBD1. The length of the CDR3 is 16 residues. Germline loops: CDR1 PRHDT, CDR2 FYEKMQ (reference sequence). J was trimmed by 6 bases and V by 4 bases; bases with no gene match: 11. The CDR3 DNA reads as TGTGCCAGCAGCTACTGGGACAGGGAGGATGAGGATACGCAGTATTTT. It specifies CASSYWDREDEDTQYF. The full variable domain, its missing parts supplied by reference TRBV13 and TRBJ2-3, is AAGVIQSPRHLIKEKRETATLKCYPIPRHDTVYWYQQGPGQDPQFLISFYEKMQSDKGSIPDRFSAQQFSDYHSELNMSSLELGDSALYFCASSYWDREDEDTQYFGPGTRLTVL.

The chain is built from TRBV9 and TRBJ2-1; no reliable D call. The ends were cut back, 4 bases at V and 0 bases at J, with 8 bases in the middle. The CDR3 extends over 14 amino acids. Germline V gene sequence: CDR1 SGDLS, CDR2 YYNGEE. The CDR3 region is CASSWGYSYNEQFF. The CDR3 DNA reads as TGTGCCAGCAGCTGGGGTTACTCCTACAATGAGCAGTTCTTC.

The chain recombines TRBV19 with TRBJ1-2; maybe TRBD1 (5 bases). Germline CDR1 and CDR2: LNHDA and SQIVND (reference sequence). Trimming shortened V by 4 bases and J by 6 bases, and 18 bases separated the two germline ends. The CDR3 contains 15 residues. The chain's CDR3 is CASSTPFFRVDGYTF. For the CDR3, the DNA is TGTGCCAGTAGTACCCCCTTTTTCAGGGTCGATGGCTACACCTTC.

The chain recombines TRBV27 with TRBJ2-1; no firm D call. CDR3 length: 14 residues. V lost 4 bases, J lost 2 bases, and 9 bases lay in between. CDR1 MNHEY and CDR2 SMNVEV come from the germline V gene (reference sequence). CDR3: CASSSQRTYNEQFF. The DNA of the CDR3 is TGTGCCAGCAGTTCTCAGCGAACCTACAATGAGCAGTTCTTC.

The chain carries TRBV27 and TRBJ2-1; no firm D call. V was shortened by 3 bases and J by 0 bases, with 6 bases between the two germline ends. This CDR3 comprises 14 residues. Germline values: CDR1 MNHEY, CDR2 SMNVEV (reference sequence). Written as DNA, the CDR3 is TGTGCCAGCAGTTTGACGGTCTCCTACAATGAGCAGTTCTTC. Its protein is CASSLTVSYNEQFF.